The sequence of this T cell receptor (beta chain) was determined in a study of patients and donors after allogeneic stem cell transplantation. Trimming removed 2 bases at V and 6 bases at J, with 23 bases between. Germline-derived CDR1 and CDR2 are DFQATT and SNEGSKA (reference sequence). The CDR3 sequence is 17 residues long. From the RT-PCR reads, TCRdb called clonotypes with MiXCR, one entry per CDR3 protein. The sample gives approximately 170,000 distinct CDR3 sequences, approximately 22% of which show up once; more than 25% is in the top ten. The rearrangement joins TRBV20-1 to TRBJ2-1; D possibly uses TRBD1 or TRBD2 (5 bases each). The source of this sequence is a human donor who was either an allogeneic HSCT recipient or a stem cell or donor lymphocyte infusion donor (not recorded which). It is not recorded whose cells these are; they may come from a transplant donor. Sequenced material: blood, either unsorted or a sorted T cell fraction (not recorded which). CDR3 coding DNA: TGCAGTGCTAGATCTTTTGGGGGATCCAGGCCCCGCAATGAGCAGTTCTTC. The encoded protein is CSARSFGGSRPRNEQFF.